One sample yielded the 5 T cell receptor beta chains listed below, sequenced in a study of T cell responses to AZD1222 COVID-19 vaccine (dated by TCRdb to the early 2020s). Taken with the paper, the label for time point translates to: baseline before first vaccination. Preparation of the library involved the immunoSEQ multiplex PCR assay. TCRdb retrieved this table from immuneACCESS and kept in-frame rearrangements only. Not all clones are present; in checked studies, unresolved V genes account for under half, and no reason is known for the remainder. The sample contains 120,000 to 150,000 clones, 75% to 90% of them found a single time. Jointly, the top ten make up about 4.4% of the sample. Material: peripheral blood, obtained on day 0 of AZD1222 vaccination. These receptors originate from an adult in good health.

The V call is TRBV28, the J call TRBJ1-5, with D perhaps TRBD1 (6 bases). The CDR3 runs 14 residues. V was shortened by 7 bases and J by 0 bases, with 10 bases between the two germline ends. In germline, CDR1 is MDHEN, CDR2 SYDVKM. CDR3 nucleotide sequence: TGTGCCAGCACCCAGGGGTCTAGCAATCAGCCCCAGCATTTT. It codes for CASTQGSSNQPQHF.

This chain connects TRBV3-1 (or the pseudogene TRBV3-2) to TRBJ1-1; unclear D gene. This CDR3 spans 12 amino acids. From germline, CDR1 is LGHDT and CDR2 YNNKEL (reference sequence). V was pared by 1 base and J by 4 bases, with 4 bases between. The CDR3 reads CASSQVFTEAFF. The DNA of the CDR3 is TGTGCCAGCAGCCAAGTTTTCACTGAAGCTTTCTTT.

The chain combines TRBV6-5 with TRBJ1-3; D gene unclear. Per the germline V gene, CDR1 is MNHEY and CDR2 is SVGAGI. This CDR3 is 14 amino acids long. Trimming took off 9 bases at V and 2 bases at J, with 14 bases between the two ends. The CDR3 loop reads CASKRGYPGNTIYF. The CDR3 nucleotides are TGTGCCAGTAAAAGAGGGTATCCTGGAAACACCATATATTTT.

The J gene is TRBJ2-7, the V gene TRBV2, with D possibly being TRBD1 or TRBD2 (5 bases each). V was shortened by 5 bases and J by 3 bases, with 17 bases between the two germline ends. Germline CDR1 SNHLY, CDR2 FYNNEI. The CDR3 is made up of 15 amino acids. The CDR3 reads CASSQGTGARYEQYF. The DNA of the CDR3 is TGTGCCAGCAGTCAAGGGACCGGGGCCCGCTACGAGCAGTACTTC. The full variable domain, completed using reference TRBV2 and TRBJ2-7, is EPEVTQTPSHQVTQMGQEVILRCVPISNHLYFYWYRQILGQKVEFLVSFYNNEISEKSEIFDDQFSVERPDGSNFTLKIRSTKLEDSAMYFCASSQGTGARYEQYFGPGTRLTVT.

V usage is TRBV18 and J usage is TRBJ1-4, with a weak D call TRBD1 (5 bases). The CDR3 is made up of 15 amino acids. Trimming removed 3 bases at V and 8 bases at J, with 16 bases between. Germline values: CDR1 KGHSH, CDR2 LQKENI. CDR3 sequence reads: CASSPTGTVGEKLFF. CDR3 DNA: TGTGCCAGCTCACCTACCGGGACGGTCGGGGAAAAACTGTTTTTT.